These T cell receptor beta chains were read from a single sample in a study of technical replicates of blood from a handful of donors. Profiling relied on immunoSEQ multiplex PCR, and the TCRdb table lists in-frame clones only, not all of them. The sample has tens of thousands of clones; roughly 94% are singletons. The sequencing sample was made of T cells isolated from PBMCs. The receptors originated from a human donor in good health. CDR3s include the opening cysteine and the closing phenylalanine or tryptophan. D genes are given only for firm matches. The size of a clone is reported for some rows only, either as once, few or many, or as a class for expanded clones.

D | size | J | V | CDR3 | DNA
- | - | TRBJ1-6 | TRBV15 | CATSRGGGYGNSPLHF | TGTGCCACCAGCAGAGGAGGGGGTTACGGTAATTCACCCCTCCACTTT
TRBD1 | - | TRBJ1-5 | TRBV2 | CASNRGGNQPQHF | TGTGCCAGCAACAGGGGTGGCAATCAGCCCCAGCATTTT
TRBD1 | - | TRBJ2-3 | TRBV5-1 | CASRGTGVFTDTQYF | TGCGCCAGCAGAGGGACAGGGGTCTTCACAGATACGCAGTATTTT
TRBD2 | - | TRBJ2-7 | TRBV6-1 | CASRRGAQYEQYF | TGTGCCAGCAGGCGGGGGGCCCAATACGAGCAGTACTTC
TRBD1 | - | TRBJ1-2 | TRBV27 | CASSLAGGPTSSYGYTF | TGTGCCAGCAGTTTAGCAGGGGGCCCGACGTCGTCATATGGCTACACCTTC
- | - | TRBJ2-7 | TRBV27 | CASSLYGGGPDEQYF | TGTGCCAGCAGTTTATATGGGGGAGGCCCCGACGAGCAGTACTTC
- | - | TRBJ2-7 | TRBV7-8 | CASSPTRTKPGEQYF | TGTGCCAGCAGCCCCACCAGGACTAAACCGGGAGAGCAGTACTTC
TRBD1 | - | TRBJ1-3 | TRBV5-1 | CASSSATGQDSGNTIYF | TGCGCCAGCAGCTCGGCGACAGGGCAAGACTCTGGAAACACCATATATTTT
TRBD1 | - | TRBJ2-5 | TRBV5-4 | CASSLAGQRQETQYF | TGTGCCAGCAGCTTGGCGGGACAGCGCCAAGAGACCCAGTACTTC
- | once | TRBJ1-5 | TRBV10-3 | CAISETRHYSNQPQHF | TGTGCCATCAGTGAGACCCGGCACTATAGCAATCAGCCCCAGCATTTT
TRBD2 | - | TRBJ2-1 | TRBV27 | CASGRDYGLDEQFF | TGTGCCAGCGGGCGGGACTATGGTCTCGATGAGCAGTTCTTC
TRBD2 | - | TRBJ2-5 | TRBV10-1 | CASSETLTSARGTQYF | TGCGCCAGCAGTGAGACGTTGACTAGCGCCCGGGGGACCCAGTACTTC
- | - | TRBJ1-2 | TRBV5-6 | CASSPRGRLHYGYTF | TGTGCCAGCAGCCCCCGGGGGAGACTACACTATGGCTACACCTTC
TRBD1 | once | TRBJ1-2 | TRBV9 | CASSVATGAYGYTF | TGTGCCAGCAGCGTAGCGACAGGGGCCTATGGCTACACCTTC
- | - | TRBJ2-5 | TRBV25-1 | CASSENFFGGWETQYF | TGTGCCAGCAGTGAAAATTTTTTCGGGGGATGGGAGACCCAGTACTTC
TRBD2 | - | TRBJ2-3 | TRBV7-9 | CASSLARASREITDTQYF | TGTGCCAGCAGCTTAGCGAGAGCCTCGCGGGAGATCACAGATACGCAGTATTTT
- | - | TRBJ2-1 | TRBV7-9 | CASSRVPRAQFF | TGTGCCAGCAGCCGGGTCCCCAGGGCGCAGTTCTTC
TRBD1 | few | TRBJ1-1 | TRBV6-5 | CASRLGQGTPAFF | TGTGCCAGCAGGCTGGGACAGGGTACGCCAGCTTTCTTT
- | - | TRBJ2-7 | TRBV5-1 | CASSLAAGPYEQYF | TGCGCCAGCAGCTTGGCCGCGGGCCCCTACGAGCAGTACTTC
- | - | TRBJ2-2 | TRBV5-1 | CASSSATENTGELFF | TGCGCCAGCAGCTCCGCGACAGAGAACACCGGGGAGCTGTTTTTT
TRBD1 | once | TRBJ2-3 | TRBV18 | CASSPGQVDTQYF | TGTGCCAGCTCACCGGGACAGGTAGATACGCAGTATTTT
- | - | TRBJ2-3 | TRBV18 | CASSEVPGLDTQYF | TGTGCCAGCTCCGAGGTTCCGGGACTAGATACGCAGTATTTT
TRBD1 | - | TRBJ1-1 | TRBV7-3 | CASSLSGGTEAFF | TGTGCCAGCAGCTTATCAGGGGGCACTGAAGCTTTCTTT
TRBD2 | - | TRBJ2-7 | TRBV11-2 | CASSPLLAGGENF | TGTGCCAGCAGCCCACTACTAGCGGGAGGCGAAAACTTC
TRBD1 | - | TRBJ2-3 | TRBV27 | CASSGRTGKDTDTQYF | TGTGCCAGCAGTGGTCGGACAGGGAAGGACACAGATACGCAGTATTTT